These 6 T cell receptor beta chains came from one sample sequenced in a study of OX40 agonist ivuxolimab in advanced cancers. Assay used: immunoSEQ multiplex PCR; TCRdb lists only in-frame clones, some missing. The sample includes around 20,000 clones, around three quarters of them seen just once. Sample: CD4+ or CD8+ T cells sorted from blood, taken in a trial of the OX40 agonist ivuxolimab. The receptors shown here come from an adult with an advanced solid tumor such as melanoma, head and neck, liver or kidney cancer.

The sample holds a few counts of this clone. This chain uses TRBV25-1 with TRBJ2-5; D is unclear. The CDR3 covers 14 residues. V gave up 4 bases and J gave up 5 bases, with 14 bases separating them. Germline CDR1 is MGHDK and CDR2 is SYGVNS. Written as DNA, the CDR3 is TGTGCCAGCAGTGCCATGGGGAACGGGGAGACCCAGTACTTC. Its protein is CASSAMGNGETQYF.

The chain links TRBV12-5 to TRBJ1-5; D is ambiguous. CDR3 length equals 11 residues. Per germline, CDR1 LGHNT and CDR2 FRNRAP. V lost 5 bases and J lost 4, with 3 bases in between. The CDR3 is CASGQNQPQHF. CDR3 DNA: TGTGCTAGTGGTCAGAATCAGCCCCAGCATTTT.

The rearrangement joins TRBV9 to TRBJ2-5; TRBD1 matches 8 bases. This CDR3 spans 15 amino acids. The germline V gene has CDR1 SGDLS and CDR2 YYNGEE. J gave up 5 bases and V 3 bases, and 9 bases lay outside the gene matches. The CDR3 nucleotides are TGTGCCAGCAGCGGGGAGACAGGGGACTGGGAGACCCAGTACTTC. Translated: CASSGETGDWETQYF.

This rearrangement joins TRBV27 to TRBJ2-7; 7 bases agree with TRBD2. The CDR3 loop spans 13 amino acids. Looked up from germline, CDR1 is MNHEY and CDR2 is SMNVEV (reference sequence). V dropped 7 bases and J dropped 3; count of bases not matched to a gene: 6. CDR3 loop: CASIGLGDYEQYF. The CDR3 bases are TGTGCCAGCATCGGACTAGGGGACTACGAGCAGTACTTC.

The chain employs TRBV6-5 and TRBJ2-7; 7 bases line up with TRBD1. The CDR3 is 14 amino acids. Germline CDR1 reads MNHEY; CDR2 reads SVGAGI. V was clipped by 1 base and J by 2 bases; unmatched bases: 2. The chain's CDR3 is CASSYFQGAYEQYF. The CDR3 coding sequence is TGTGCCAGCAGTTACTTCCAGGGGGCCTACGAGCAGTACTTC.

This clone was detected only a few times. The chain couples TRBV7-8 to TRBJ2-2, with 7 bases aligning to TRBD2. This CDR3 has 18 residues. V lost 5 bases and J lost 4; bases outside the gene matches: 16. CDR1 and CDR2 from the germline V gene are SGHVS and FQNEAQ. CDR3 amino acids: CASSPHLNLGGTTGELFF. The CDR3 DNA follows: TGTGCCAGCAGCCCGCACCTCAACCTCGGGGGGACCACCGGGGAGCTGTTTTTT.